What follows describes a single T cell receptor (beta chain). As yet, its antigen is unknown. A junction end diverges from the germline sequence, so it may reflect a read error. The sample comes from a study of blood T cells in healthy people across ages. Findings of the study overall: Naive CD4+ cell counts and diversity both ran higher in long-lived than in aged donors. While age rose, TCR beta diversity per million T cells dropped in a roughly linear way. The diversity estimates, figures obtained from one million T cells, were considered underestimates.

Caucasian, healthy and from Russia, the donors were aged between about 6 and 100. Per germline, CDR1 SNHLY and CDR2 FYNNEI. CDR3 length: 15 amino acids. A second PCR, run for roughly 7 to 11 cycles, used a sample-barcoded 5' primer plus a J-beta primer mix. MiXCR, run by TCRdb on the 5' RACE reads, gives a single entry per CDR3 protein. Here the sample spans about a million distinct CDR3 sequences, 51% being singletons. The V gene is TRBV2, the J gene TRBJ1-5; a possible D gene is TRBD1 (5 bases). The TCR comes from a woman aged 60-75 years in good health. Sequenced input: blood. This chain's CDR3 is CASSGDPGGNQPLHF. Written as DNA, the CDR3 is TGTGCCAGCAGTGGGGACCCTGGAGGCAATCAGCCCCTGCATTTT.